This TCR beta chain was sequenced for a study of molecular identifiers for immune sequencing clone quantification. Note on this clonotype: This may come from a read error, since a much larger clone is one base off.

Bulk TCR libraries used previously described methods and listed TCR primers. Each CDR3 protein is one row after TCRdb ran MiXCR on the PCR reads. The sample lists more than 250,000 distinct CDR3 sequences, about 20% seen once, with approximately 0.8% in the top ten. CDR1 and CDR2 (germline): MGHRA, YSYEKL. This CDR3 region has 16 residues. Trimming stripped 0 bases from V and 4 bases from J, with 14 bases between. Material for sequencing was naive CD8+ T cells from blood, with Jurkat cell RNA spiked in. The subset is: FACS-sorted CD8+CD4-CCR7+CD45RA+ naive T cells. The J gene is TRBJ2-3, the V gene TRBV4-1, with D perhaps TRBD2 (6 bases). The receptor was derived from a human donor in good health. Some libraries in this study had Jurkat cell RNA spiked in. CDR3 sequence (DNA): TGCGCCAGCAGCCAAGAGGACGGGAGCAGCGCAGATACGCAGTATTTT. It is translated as CASSQEDGSSADTQYF.